These T cell receptor beta chains were read from a single sample in a study of blood T cell repertoires in COVID-19. Profiled with immunoSEQ multiplex PCR; TCRdb holds only in-frame clones, not every one. The sample records just over 300,000 clones, 70% to 90% being singletons. Sequenced: PBMCs or T cells enriched from blood (not recorded which). These receptors were collected from a man between 25 and 39 years old who had recovered from COVID-19. Both conserved end residues are part of each CDR3. Each record gives: D gene, J gene, clone size, V gene, CDR3 DNA, CDR3 protein. D genes are given only for firm matches. Clone size, where shown, is once, few, many, or a class for clones that have expanded.

d_call: TRBD1; j_call: TRBJ1-2; clone_size: .; v_call: TRBV6-1; cdr3_nt: TGTGCCAGCAGTGATCTCCGACAGGGTAACTATGGCTACACCTTC; cdr3_aa: CASSDLRQGNYGYTF
d_call: TRBD1; j_call: TRBJ2-5; clone_size: .; v_call: TRBV5-1; cdr3_nt: TGCGCCAGCAGCTCCTACAGGGGGTCCCAAGAGACCCAGTACTTC; cdr3_aa: CASSSYRGSQETQYF
d_call: .; j_call: TRBJ1-2; clone_size: .; v_call: TRBV5-1; cdr3_nt: TGCGCCAGCAGCTTGAGCCAGCGACCCTATGGCTACACCTTC; cdr3_aa: CASSLSQRPYGYTF
d_call: TRBD1; j_call: TRBJ1-4; clone_size: .; v_call: TRBV3-1/TRBV3-2; cdr3_nt: TGTGCCAGCAGCGAAGGACAGGGGGTTAATGAAAAACTGTTTTTT; cdr3_aa: CASSEGQGVNEKLFF
d_call: .; j_call: TRBJ2-5; clone_size: .; v_call: TRBV6-5; cdr3_nt: TGTGCCAGCAGTTACTCGATGGAAGGAGAAGAGACCCAGTACTTC; cdr3_aa: CASSYSMEGEETQYF
d_call: TRBD1; j_call: TRBJ2-2; clone_size: .; v_call: TRBV10-1; cdr3_nt: TGCGCCAGCAGTTCCCAGGGGGCAGTCGGGGAGCTGTTTTTT; cdr3_aa: CASSSQGAVGELFF
d_call: TRBD1; j_call: TRBJ1-2; clone_size: .; v_call: TRBV18; cdr3_nt: TGTGCCAGCTCACCTACCATGGTGGGGACAGACTACTATGGCTACACCTTC; cdr3_aa: CASSPTMVGTDYYGYTF
d_call: .; j_call: TRBJ1-3; clone_size: .; v_call: TRBV5-6; cdr3_nt: TGTGCCAGCAGCTTCGGACAAACTGGAAACACCATATATTTT; cdr3_aa: CASSFGQTGNTIYF
d_call: TRBD1; j_call: TRBJ1-2; clone_size: .; v_call: TRBV24-1; cdr3_nt: TGTGCCACCAGTGAGCGGGACAGGGGGTTTGGCTACACCTTC; cdr3_aa: CATSERDRGFGYTF
d_call: TRBD1; j_call: TRBJ2-7; clone_size: .; v_call: TRBV7-8; cdr3_nt: TGTGCCAGCAGCTTAGCCGGCGCAGGGGGCTTCTTGTCCTACGAGCAGTACTTC; cdr3_aa: CASSLAGAGGFLSYEQYF
d_call: .; j_call: TRBJ1-4; clone_size: .; v_call: TRBV30; cdr3_nt: TGTGCCTGGAGTAGCCAAGGGAAGGGGGAAAAACTGTTTTTT; cdr3_aa: CAWSSQGKGEKLFF
d_call: TRBD1; j_call: TRBJ2-7; clone_size: few; v_call: TRBV12-3/TRBV12-4; cdr3_nt: TGTGCCAGCAGTTTAGGGACAGGGGGCACGCAGTACTTC; cdr3_aa: CASSLGTGGTQYF
d_call: .; j_call: TRBJ1-6; clone_size: .; v_call: TRBV7-2; cdr3_nt: TGTGCCAGCAGCCCCTTAACGGGGTCACCCCTCCACTTT; cdr3_aa: CASSPLTGSPLHF
d_call: TRBD1; j_call: TRBJ1-1; clone_size: .; v_call: TRBV5-1; cdr3_nt: TGCGCCAGCAGCTTCTTTGTGACAGGGGGCACTGAAGCTTTCTTT; cdr3_aa: CASSFFVTGGTEAFF
d_call: TRBD1; j_call: TRBJ2-7; clone_size: .; v_call: TRBV27; cdr3_nt: TGTGCCAGCAGTTCGGGACAGGGGGATCTTCTCGAGCAGTACTTC; cdr3_aa: CASSSGQGDLLEQYF
d_call: .; j_call: TRBJ2-7; clone_size: .; v_call: TRBV5-1; cdr3_nt: TGCGCCAGCAGCTTGTCCCGGTCTAGCTCCTACGAGCAGTACTTC; cdr3_aa: CASSLSRSSSYEQYF
d_call: TRBD1; j_call: TRBJ1-6; clone_size: .; v_call: TRBV12-3/TRBV12-4; cdr3_nt: TGTGCCAGCAGGCCCGGACAGGGGCTACCCCTCCACTTT; cdr3_aa: CASRPGQGLPLHF
d_call: TRBD1; j_call: TRBJ1-2; clone_size: .; v_call: TRBV5-1; cdr3_nt: TGCGCCAGCAGCGGACAGGGCGACTATGGCTACACCTTC; cdr3_aa: CASSGQGDYGYTF
d_call: TRBD2; j_call: TRBJ2-4; clone_size: few; v_call: TRBV7-6; cdr3_nt: TGTGCCAGCAGCTTAGGGACTAGCGGCAAAAACATTCAGTACTTC; cdr3_aa: CASSLGTSGKNIQYF
d_call: .; j_call: TRBJ1-3; clone_size: .; v_call: TRBV19; cdr3_nt: TGTGCCAGTAGTGACAGGACGTTGTCTGGAAACACCATATATTTT; cdr3_aa: CASSDRTLSGNTIYF
d_call: .; j_call: TRBJ1-6; clone_size: .; v_call: TRBV6-4; cdr3_nt: TGTGCCAGCAGTGACGACGGGTCGTTCCTTAATTCACCCCTCCACTTT; cdr3_aa: CASSDDGSFLNSPLHF
d_call: .; j_call: TRBJ2-3; clone_size: once; v_call: TRBV5-6; cdr3_nt: TGTGCCAGCAGCCGCGGACTGAGCCTGGGGGATACGCAGTATTTT; cdr3_aa: CASSRGLSLGDTQYF
d_call: .; j_call: TRBJ2-7; clone_size: .; v_call: TRBV19; cdr3_nt: TGTGCCAGTAGCCCCGCGGGATACGAGCAGTACTTC; cdr3_aa: CASSPAGYEQYF
d_call: .; j_call: TRBJ1-6; clone_size: .; v_call: TRBV18; cdr3_nt: TGTGCCAGCTCACCGGGAGGGGGAAATTCACCCCTCCACTTT; cdr3_aa: CASSPGGGNSPLHF
d_call: .; j_call: TRBJ1-4; clone_size: .; v_call: TRBV5-1; cdr3_nt: TGCGCCAGCAGCGCGGGACGGAGTAATGAAAAACTGTTTTTT; cdr3_aa: CASSAGRSNEKLFF
d_call: .; j_call: TRBJ1-5; clone_size: .; v_call: TRBV25-1; cdr3_nt: TGTGCCAGCAGTGATAATTCGCAGCCCCAGCATTTT; cdr3_aa: CASSDNSQPQHF
d_call: TRBD1; j_call: TRBJ2-2; clone_size: .; v_call: TRBV7-6; cdr3_nt: TGTGCCAGCAGCTACGGACAGGTTAGGGACACCGGGGAGCTGTTTTTT; cdr3_aa: CASSYGQVRDTGELFF
d_call: .; j_call: TRBJ1-1; clone_size: few; v_call: TRBV5-6; cdr3_nt: TGTGCCAGCAGCCCCTCCACGGGCACTGAAGCTTTCTTT; cdr3_aa: CASSPSTGTEAFF
d_call: .; j_call: TRBJ1-1; clone_size: .; v_call: TRBV13; cdr3_nt: TGTGCCAGCAGCCCCCCCGATCGGGGCGGGAGTAGGAACACTGAAGCTTTCTTT; cdr3_aa: CASSPPDRGGSRNTEAFF
d_call: .; j_call: TRBJ1-1; clone_size: .; v_call: TRBV4-3; cdr3_nt: TGCGCCAGCAGCCCAAGCGGGTACACTGAAGCTTTCTTT; cdr3_aa: CASSPSGYTEAFF
d_call: .; j_call: TRBJ2-7; clone_size: .; v_call: TRBV7-9; cdr3_nt: TGTGCCAGCAGCCCATCCTCCTACGAGCAGTACTTC; cdr3_aa: CASSPSSYEQYF
d_call: .; j_call: TRBJ2-3; clone_size: .; v_call: TRBV28; cdr3_nt: TGTGCCAGCAGTCTAGCGACTGCCCCCACAGATACGCAGTATTTT; cdr3_aa: CASSLATAPTDTQYF
d_call: .; j_call: TRBJ2-3; clone_size: once; v_call: TRBV7-2; cdr3_nt: TGTGCCAGCAGCTCGCAACAGGGATCGGCGGATACGCAGTATTTT; cdr3_aa: CASSSQQGSADTQYF
d_call: .; j_call: TRBJ1-6; clone_size: .; v_call: TRBV5-4; cdr3_nt: TGTGCCAGCAGCATACAGGGTTTTAATAATTCACCCCTCCACTTT; cdr3_aa: CASSIQGFNNSPLHF
d_call: TRBD2; j_call: TRBJ2-7; clone_size: .; v_call: TRBV4-1; cdr3_nt: TGCGCCAGCAGCCGAGAACTAGCGGGGGCTTCCTACGAGCAGTACTTC; cdr3_aa: CASSRELAGASYEQYF
d_call: .; j_call: TRBJ1-2; clone_size: .; v_call: TRBV6-5; cdr3_nt: TGTGCCAGCAGCCTACAGGGTTCCCGCGGCTACACCTTC; cdr3_aa: CASSLQGSRGYTF
d_call: .; j_call: TRBJ1-1; clone_size: .; v_call: TRBV7-3; cdr3_nt: TGTGCCAGCAGCTTAACAAGTGAGGGAGTGAACACTGAAGCTTTCTTT; cdr3_aa: CASSLTSEGVNTEAFF
d_call: .; j_call: TRBJ1-5; clone_size: .; v_call: TRBV7-7; cdr3_nt: TGTGCTAGCAGCTTAGCAAAGGGAGGGAATCAGCCCCAGCATTTT; cdr3_aa: CASSLAKGGNQPQHF
d_call: .; j_call: TRBJ1-2; clone_size: .; v_call: TRBV14; cdr3_nt: TGTGCCAGCAGCCAAGTGGGCAGGAACTATGGCTACACCTTC; cdr3_aa: CASSQVGRNYGYTF
d_call: TRBD2; j_call: TRBJ2-3; clone_size: .; v_call: TRBV5-4; cdr3_nt: TGTGCCAGCAGCTCTAGCGGGAGGGACACAGATACGCAGTATTTT; cdr3_aa: CASSSSGRDTDTQYF
d_call: TRBD2; j_call: TRBJ2-3; clone_size: once; v_call: TRBV11-2; cdr3_nt: TGTGCCAGCAGCTTCGGCGGGGGGGGCAGAGATACGCAGTATTTT; cdr3_aa: CASSFGGGGRDTQYF
d_call: TRBD1; j_call: TRBJ1-2; clone_size: .; v_call: TRBV4-1; cdr3_nt: TGCGCCAGCAGCCTTCTGGGACAGGGGGCCGACTATGGCTACACCTTC; cdr3_aa: CASSLLGQGADYGYTF
d_call: .; j_call: TRBJ1-1; clone_size: .; v_call: TRBV2; cdr3_nt: TGTGCCAGCCCCCCCAGAGGCGGGGACAACACTGAAGCTTTCTTT; cdr3_aa: CASPPRGGDNTEAFF
d_call: .; j_call: TRBJ2-5; clone_size: .; v_call: TRBV7-7; cdr3_nt: TGTGCTAGCAGCCCCGACTCGAGTGGGGAGACCCAGTACTTC; cdr3_aa: CASSPDSSGETQYF
d_call: TRBD1; j_call: TRBJ1-4; clone_size: .; v_call: TRBV7-2; cdr3_nt: TGTGCCAGCAGCCCGAACAGGGGCGAAAAACTGTTTTTT; cdr3_aa: CASSPNRGEKLFF
d_call: .; j_call: TRBJ1-1; clone_size: .; v_call: TRBV29-1; cdr3_nt: TGCAGCGTGGAGACAGTATTCCACACTGAAGCTTTCTTT; cdr3_aa: CSVETVFHTEAFF
d_call: TRBD1; j_call: TRBJ2-7; clone_size: .; v_call: TRBV2; cdr3_nt: TGTGCCAGCAGGAAGGACAGGGGGAACTACGAGCAGTACTTC; cdr3_aa: CASRKDRGNYEQYF
d_call: TRBD1; j_call: TRBJ1-5; clone_size: .; v_call: TRBV7-2; cdr3_nt: TGTGCCAGCAGCTTTCCGGGACAGGGGGCTCCCCAGCATTTT; cdr3_aa: CASSFPGQGAPQHF
d_call: TRBD2; j_call: TRBJ2-5; clone_size: .; v_call: TRBV6-1; cdr3_nt: TGTGCCAGCAGTGAAGCGGCGGGGGGGCAAGAGACCCAGTACTTC; cdr3_aa: CASSEAAGGQETQYF
d_call: TRBD2; j_call: TRBJ2-1; clone_size: .; v_call: TRBV20-1; cdr3_nt: TGCAGTGCTAGTGTTCCGACTAGCGGGGGGGTCGATGAGCAGTTCTTC; cdr3_aa: CSASVPTSGGVDEQFF
d_call: TRBD2; j_call: TRBJ2-1; clone_size: once; v_call: TRBV5-4; cdr3_nt: TGTGCCAGCAGCTCCTGGACTAGCGACTACAATGAGCAGTTCTTC; cdr3_aa: CASSSWTSDYNEQFF
d_call: TRBD2; j_call: TRBJ2-5; clone_size: .; v_call: TRBV9; cdr3_nt: TGTGCCAGCAGCGTAGACGGCCTAGCGGGGGGTGACCAAGAGACCCAGTACTTC; cdr3_aa: CASSVDGLAGGDQETQYF
d_call: .; j_call: TRBJ1-1; clone_size: .; v_call: TRBV3-1/TRBV3-2; cdr3_nt: TGTGCCAGCAGCCAAGATAGGGGATCTGAAGCTTTCTTT; cdr3_aa: CASSQDRGSEAFF
d_call: .; j_call: TRBJ1-4; clone_size: .; v_call: TRBV6-5; cdr3_nt: TGTGCCAGCAGTTACTCCGGGGGAGGGGAAAAACTGTTTTTT; cdr3_aa: CASSYSGGGEKLFF
d_call: .; j_call: TRBJ1-3; clone_size: .; v_call: TRBV11-2; cdr3_nt: TGTGCCAGCAGCTTACAGGGTGGAAACACCATATATTTT; cdr3_aa: CASSLQGGNTIYF
d_call: TRBD2; j_call: TRBJ2-7; clone_size: once; v_call: TRBV19; cdr3_nt: TGTGCCAGTAGTAAGCTCGGGGGGGGGTACGAGCAGTACTTC; cdr3_aa: CASSKLGGGYEQYF
d_call: .; j_call: TRBJ1-6; clone_size: .; v_call: TRBV27; cdr3_nt: TGTGCCAGCATGTCTGCGGTTTCACCCCTCCACTTT; cdr3_aa: CASMSAVSPLHF
d_call: .; j_call: TRBJ2-7; clone_size: .; v_call: TRBV7-2; cdr3_nt: TGTGCCAGCAGCATGACAGTATACGAGCAGTACTTC; cdr3_aa: CASSMTVYEQYF
d_call: TRBD1; j_call: TRBJ2-2; clone_size: .; v_call: TRBV7-9; cdr3_nt: TGTGCCAGCAGCCAGACCAGGGGGCGCACCGGGGAGCTGTTTTTT; cdr3_aa: CASSQTRGRTGELFF